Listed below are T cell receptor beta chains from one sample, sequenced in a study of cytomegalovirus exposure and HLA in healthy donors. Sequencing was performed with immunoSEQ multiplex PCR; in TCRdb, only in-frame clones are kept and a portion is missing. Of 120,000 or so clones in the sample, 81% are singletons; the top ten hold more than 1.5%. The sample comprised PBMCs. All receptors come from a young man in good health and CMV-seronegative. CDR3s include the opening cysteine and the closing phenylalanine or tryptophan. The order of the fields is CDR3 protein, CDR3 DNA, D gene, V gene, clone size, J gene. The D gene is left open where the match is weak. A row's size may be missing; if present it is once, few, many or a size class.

CDR3: CASSLRAGSEAFF
DNA: TGCGCCAGCAGCTTGAGGGCGGGATCTGAAGCTTTCTTT
D: -
V: TRBV5-1
size: -
J: TRBJ1-1

CDR3: CASSQDGWTAERNTIYF
DNA: TGTGCCAGCAGCCAAGATGGGTGGACAGCGGAACGAAACACCATATATTTT
D: -
V: TRBV4-2
size: once
J: TRBJ1-3

CDR3: CAIRAPDRGYDPNTIYF
DNA: TGTGCCATCAGGGCCCCCGACAGGGGGTACGACCCAAACACCATATATTTT
D: TRBD1
V: TRBV10-3
size: -
J: TRBJ1-3

CDR3: CASSYSTGSSGNTIYF
DNA: TGTGCCAGCAGTTACTCGACAGGAAGCTCTGGAAACACCATATATTTT
D: -
V: TRBV6-5
size: -
J: TRBJ1-3

CDR3: CASSESSGGKDTQYF
DNA: TGTGCCAGCAGTGAATCTAGCGGGGGGAAAGATACGCAGTATTTT
D: TRBD2
V: TRBV6-1
size: -
J: TRBJ2-3

CDR3: CARAQGKGRRQPQHF
DNA: TGTGCCAGAGCCCAGGGGAAGGGTAGAAGGCAGCCCCAGCATTTT
D: -
V: TRBV19
size: -
J: TRBJ1-5

CDR3: CASSVGTVPPGNTIYF
DNA: TGTGCCAGCAGCGTAGGGACAGTCCCTCCTGGAAACACCATATATTTT
D: -
V: TRBV9
size: few
J: TRBJ1-3

CDR3: CASSPRPGTSGLETQYF
DNA: TGTGCCAGCAGCCCTCGTCCCGGGACTAGCGGTTTGGAGACCCAGTACTTC
D: TRBD2
V: TRBV9
size: -
J: TRBJ2-5

CDR3: CASSDSKEQYF
DNA: TGTGCCAGCAGCGATAGTAAAGAGCAGTACTTC
D: -
V: TRBV6-5
size: -
J: TRBJ2-7

CDR3: CASSVGEYNEQFF
DNA: TGTGCCAGCAGTGTAGGAGAATACAATGAGCAGTTCTTC
D: -
V: TRBV21-1
size: -
J: TRBJ2-1

CDR3: CASSQVASGGANEQFF
DNA: TGTGCCAGCAGCCAAGTTGCTAGCGGGGGGGCGAATGAGCAGTTCTTC
D: TRBD2
V: TRBV14
size: -
J: TRBJ2-1

CDR3: CASRQGAQGEKLFF
DNA: TGCGCCAGCAGGCAGGGGGCGCAGGGTGAAAAACTGTTTTTT
D: TRBD1
V: TRBV5-1
size: -
J: TRBJ1-4

CDR3: CASSKQGRTGELFF
DNA: TGTGCCAGCAGCAAACAGGGTCGGACCGGGGAGCTGTTTTTT
D: -
V: TRBV7-2
size: -
J: TRBJ2-2

CDR3: CATSRVGQTTDTQYF
DNA: TGTGCCACCAGCAGAGTTGGACAGACTACAGATACGCAGTATTTT
D: -
V: TRBV15
size: -
J: TRBJ2-3

CDR3: CASSDQGGLVTGELFF
DNA: TGTGCCAGTAGTGATCAAGGGGGCTTGGTCACCGGGGAGCTGTTTTTT
D: TRBD1
V: TRBV19
size: -
J: TRBJ2-2

CDR3: CASSIAAGTYGYTF
DNA: TGTGCCAGTAGTATAGCGGCGGGAACCTATGGCTACACCTTC
D: -
V: TRBV19
size: -
J: TRBJ1-2

CDR3: CASSIGQGAYEQFF
DNA: TGTGCCAGTAGTATTGGACAGGGGGCCTATGAGCAGTTCTTC
D: TRBD1
V: TRBV19
size: -
J: TRBJ2-1

CDR3: CASSLGGTGGNNEQFF
DNA: TGCGCCAGCAGCTTGGGCGGGACAGGGGGAAACAATGAGCAGTTCTTC
D: TRBD1
V: TRBV5-1
size: -
J: TRBJ2-1

CDR3: CASSYKSGHTEAFF
DNA: TGTGCCAGCAGTTACAAATCAGGGCACACTGAAGCTTTCTTT
D: -
V: TRBV6-5
size: -
J: TRBJ1-1

CDR3: CASSTRRDSQETQYF
DNA: TGTGCCAGCAGCACCCGCCGGGACAGTCAAGAGACCCAGTACTTC
D: TRBD1
V: TRBV13
size: -
J: TRBJ2-5

CDR3: CASSLGHIRGGEWYEQYF
DNA: TGTGCCAGCAGCTTGGGACACATACGCGGGGGAGAATGGTACGAGCAGTACTTC
D: TRBD2
V: TRBV5-4
size: few
J: TRBJ2-7

CDR3: CASSIGDRGSDGYTF
DNA: TGTGCCAGTAGTATAGGCGACAGGGGATCTGATGGCTACACCTTC
D: TRBD1
V: TRBV19
size: -
J: TRBJ1-2

CDR3: CASSLEGRLYEQYF
DNA: TGTGCCAGCAGCTTGGAGGGGCGCCTCTACGAGCAGTACTTC
D: -
V: TRBV13
size: -
J: TRBJ2-7

CDR3: CASSWGQSYNEQFF
DNA: TGCGCCAGCAGCTGGGGACAGTCCTACAATGAGCAGTTCTTC
D: TRBD1
V: TRBV5-1
size: -
J: TRBJ2-1

CDR3: CASSWSPDNSPLHF
DNA: TGTGCCAGCAGTTGGTCGCCGGATAATTCACCCCTCCACTTT
D: -
V: TRBV6-5
size: -
J: TRBJ1-6

CDR3: CASSPHWDRNQPQHF
DNA: TGTGCCAGCAGCCCACATTGGGACAGAAATCAGCCCCAGCATTTT
D: TRBD1
V: TRBV9
size: -
J: TRBJ1-5

CDR3: CASTGTGNTGELFF
DNA: TGTGCCAGCACCGGGACAGGGAATACCGGGGAGCTGTTTTTT
D: TRBD1
V: TRBV6-4
size: -
J: TRBJ2-2

CDR3: CASSLSTDYLTDTQYF
DNA: TGTGCCAGCAGTTTATCCACGGACTACCTCACAGATACGCAGTATTTT
D: -
V: TRBV27
size: -
J: TRBJ2-3

CDR3: CASSGGLAVSYNEQFF
DNA: TGTGCCAGTAGTGGGGGACTAGCGGTCTCCTACAATGAGCAGTTCTTC
D: TRBD2
V: TRBV19
size: -
J: TRBJ2-1

CDR3: CASSYVGLAGGETQYF
DNA: TGTGCCAGCAGTTACGTCGGACTAGCGGGGGGAGAGACCCAGTACTTC
D: TRBD2
V: TRBV6-5
size: -
J: TRBJ2-5

CDR3: CASRTLSGAPEAFF
DNA: TGCGCCAGCAGGACTTTGAGCGGGGCCCCTGAAGCTTTCTTT
D: -
V: TRBV10-2
size: -
J: TRBJ1-1

CDR3: CASSQTTGMGGGYTF
DNA: TGTGCCAGCAGCCAAACAACAGGGATGGGCGGTGGCTACACCTTC
D: -
V: TRBV14
size: -
J: TRBJ1-2

CDR3: CASSRSLGDTEAFF
DNA: TGTGCCAGCAGCCGCTCTTTAGGGGACACTGAAGCTTTCTTT
D: -
V: TRBV5-4
size: -
J: TRBJ1-1

CDR3: CASSSGLAGVSYEQYF
DNA: TGTGCCAGCAGTTCCGGACTAGCGGGGGTCTCCTACGAGCAGTACTTC
D: TRBD2
V: TRBV27
size: -
J: TRBJ2-7

CDR3: CASSEGDSSYEQYF
DNA: TGTGCCAGCAGTGAAGGGGACAGCTCCTACGAGCAGTACTTC
D: TRBD1
V: TRBV6-1
size: -
J: TRBJ2-7

CDR3: CASSVGLAGGLETQYF
DNA: TGTGCCAGCAGCGTAGGTCTAGCGGGGGGGTTGGAGACCCAGTACTTC
D: TRBD2
V: TRBV9
size: -
J: TRBJ2-5

CDR3: CASRGDSYQPQHF
DNA: TGTGCCAGCAGAGGGGACTCTTATCAGCCCCAGCATTTT
D: -
V: TRBV2
size: -
J: TRBJ1-5

CDR3: CASSRTGTDGEKLFF
DNA: TGCGCCAGCAGCCGCACCGGGACAGACGGAGAAAAACTGTTTTTT
D: TRBD1
V: TRBV5-1
size: -
J: TRBJ1-4

CDR3: CASSQGHGYTF
DNA: TGTGCCAGCAGCCAGGGGCATGGCTACACCTTC
D: -
V: TRBV14
size: -
J: TRBJ1-2

CDR3: CASSFDRTYDQPQHF
DNA: TGTGCCAGCAGCTTCGACAGAACCTATGATCAGCCCCAGCATTTT
D: -
V: TRBV5-8
size: -
J: TRBJ1-5

CDR3: CASSGTRFNEQFF
DNA: TGTGCCAGCAGTGGGACTAGATTCAATGAGCAGTTCTTC
D: TRBD2
V: TRBV2
size: -
J: TRBJ2-1

CDR3: CASSLVGGSNTGELFF
DNA: TGTGCCAGCAGCTTAGTGGGGGGTTCAAACACCGGGGAGCTGTTTTTT
D: -
V: TRBV11-2
size: -
J: TRBJ2-2

CDR3: CASSPHTSGGYNEQFF
DNA: TGTGCCAGCAGTCCCCACACTAGCGGGGGGTACAATGAGCAGTTCTTC
D: TRBD2
V: TRBV27
size: -
J: TRBJ2-1

CDR3: CASSLPGQGNSPLHF
DNA: TGTGCCAGCAGCTTACCGGGACAGGGGAATTCACCCCTCCACTTT
D: TRBD1
V: TRBV5-6
size: -
J: TRBJ1-6

CDR3: CASSLDEGGPQHF
DNA: TGTGCCAGCAGCTTGGATGAGGGAGGGCCCCAGCATTTT
D: -
V: TRBV5-4
size: -
J: TRBJ1-5

CDR3: CASSGRQDPYNEQFF
DNA: TGTGCCAGCAGTGGACGACAGGACCCCTACAATGAGCAGTTCTTC
D: -
V: TRBV6-6
size: once
J: TRBJ2-1

CDR3: CATSRDRGFHEQYF
DNA: TGTGCCACCAGCAGAGATCGGGGGTTCCACGAGCAGTACTTC
D: -
V: TRBV15
size: once
J: TRBJ2-7

CDR3: CASSHEGGRAFF
DNA: TGTGCCAGCAGCCACGAGGGGGGGAGAGCTTTCTTT
D: -
V: TRBV6-6
size: -
J: TRBJ1-1

CDR3: CASSQDRDREGYEQYF
DNA: TGCGCCAGCAGCCAAGATCGGGACAGGGAAGGCTACGAGCAGTACTTC
D: TRBD1
V: TRBV4-3
size: -
J: TRBJ2-7

CDR3: CASSPTTGAPYVTF
DNA: TGTGCCAGCTCACCGACGACAGGGGCTCCCTACGTAACCTTC
D: TRBD1
V: TRBV18
size: -
J: TRBJ1-2

CDR3: CASSLEGTSCEQYF
DNA: TGCGCCAGCAGCTTGGAAGGGACTAGCTGCGAGCAGTACTTC
D: TRBD2
V: TRBV5-1
size: -
J: TRBJ2-7